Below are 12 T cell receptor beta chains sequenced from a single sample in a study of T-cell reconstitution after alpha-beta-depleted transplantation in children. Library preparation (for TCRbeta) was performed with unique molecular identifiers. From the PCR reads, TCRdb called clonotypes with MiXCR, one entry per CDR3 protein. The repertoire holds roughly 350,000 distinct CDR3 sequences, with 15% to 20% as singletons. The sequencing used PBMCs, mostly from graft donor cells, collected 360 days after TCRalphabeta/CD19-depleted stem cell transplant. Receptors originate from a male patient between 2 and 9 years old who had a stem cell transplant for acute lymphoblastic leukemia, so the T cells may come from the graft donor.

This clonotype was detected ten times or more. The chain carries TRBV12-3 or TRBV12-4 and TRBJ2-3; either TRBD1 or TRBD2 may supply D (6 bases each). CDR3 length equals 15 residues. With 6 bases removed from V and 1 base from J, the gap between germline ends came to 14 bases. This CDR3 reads CASSTPGGGTDTQYF. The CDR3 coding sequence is TGTGCCAGCAGCACCCCCGGGGGCGGCACAGATACGCAGTATTTT.

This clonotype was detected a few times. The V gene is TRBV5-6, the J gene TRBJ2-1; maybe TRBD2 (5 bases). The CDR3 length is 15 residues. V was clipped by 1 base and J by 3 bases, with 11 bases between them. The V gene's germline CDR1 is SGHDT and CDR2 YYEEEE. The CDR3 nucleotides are TGTGCCAGCAGCTTGCAAGGACTGCGCTACAATGAGCAGTTCTTC. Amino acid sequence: CASSLQGLRYNEQFF. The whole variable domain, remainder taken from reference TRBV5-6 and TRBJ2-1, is DAGVTQSPTHLIKTRGQQVTLRCSPKSGHDTVSWYQQALGQGPQFIFQYYEEEERQRGNFPDRFSGHQFPNYSSELNVNALLLGDSALYLCASSLQGLRYNEQFFGPGTRLTVL.

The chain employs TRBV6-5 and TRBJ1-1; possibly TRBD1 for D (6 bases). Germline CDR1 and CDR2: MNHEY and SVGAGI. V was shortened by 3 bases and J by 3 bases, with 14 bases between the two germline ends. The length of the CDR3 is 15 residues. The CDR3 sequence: CASSYGIQGHTEAFF. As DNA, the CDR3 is TGTGCCAGCAGTTATGGGATACAGGGCCACACTGAAGCTTTCTTT.

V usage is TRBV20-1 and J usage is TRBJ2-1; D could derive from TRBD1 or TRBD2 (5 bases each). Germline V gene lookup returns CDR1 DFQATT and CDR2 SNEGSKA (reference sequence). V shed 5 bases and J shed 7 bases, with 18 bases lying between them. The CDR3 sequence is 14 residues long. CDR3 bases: TGCAGTGCTCCCAGTGGAGCAGGGAGAAATGAGCAGTTCTTC. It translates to CSAPSGAGRNEQFF.

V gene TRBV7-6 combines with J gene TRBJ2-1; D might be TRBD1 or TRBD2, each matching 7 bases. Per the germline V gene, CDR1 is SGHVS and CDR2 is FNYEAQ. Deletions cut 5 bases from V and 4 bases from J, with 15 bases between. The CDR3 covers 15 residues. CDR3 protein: CASSPSGTVYNEQFF. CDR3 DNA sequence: TGTGCCAGCAGCCCGAGCGGGACAGTTTACAATGAGCAGTTCTTC.

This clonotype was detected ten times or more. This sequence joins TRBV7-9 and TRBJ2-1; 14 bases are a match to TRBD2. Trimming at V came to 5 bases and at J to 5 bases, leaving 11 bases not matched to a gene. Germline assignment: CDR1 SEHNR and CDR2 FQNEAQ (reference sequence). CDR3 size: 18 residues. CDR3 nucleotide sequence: TGTGCCAGCAGCGCCATAGGGGGACTAGCGGGAGTACACAATGAGCAGTTCTTC. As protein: CASSAIGGLAGVHNEQFF. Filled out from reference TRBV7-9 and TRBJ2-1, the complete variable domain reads DTGVSQNPRHKITKRGQNVTFRCDPISEHNRLYWYRQTLGQGPEFLTYFQNEAQLEKSRLLSDRFSAERPKGSFSTLEIQRTEQGDSAMYLCASSAIGGLAGVHNEQFFGPGTRLTVL.

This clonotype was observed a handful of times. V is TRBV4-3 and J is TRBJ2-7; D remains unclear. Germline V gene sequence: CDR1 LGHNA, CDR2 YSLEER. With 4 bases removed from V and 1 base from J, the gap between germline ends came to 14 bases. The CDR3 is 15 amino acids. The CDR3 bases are TGCGCCAGCAGCCCCGCCTCCGGCGGTTCCTACGAGCAGTACTTC. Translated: CASSPASGGSYEQYF.

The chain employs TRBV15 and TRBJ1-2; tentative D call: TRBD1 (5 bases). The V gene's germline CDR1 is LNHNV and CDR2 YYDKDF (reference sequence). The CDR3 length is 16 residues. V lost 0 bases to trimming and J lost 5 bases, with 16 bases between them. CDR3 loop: CATSRDFLGTGYGYTF. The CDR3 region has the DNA TGTGCCACCAGCAGAGATTTCCTCGGGACTGGATATGGCTACACCTTC.

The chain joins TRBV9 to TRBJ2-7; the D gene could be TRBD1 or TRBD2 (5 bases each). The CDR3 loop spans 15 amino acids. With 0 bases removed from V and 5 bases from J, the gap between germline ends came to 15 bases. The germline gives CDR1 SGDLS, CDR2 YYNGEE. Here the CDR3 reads CASSVGFGVGDEQYF. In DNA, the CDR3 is TGTGCCAGCAGCGTAGGGTTCGGGGTAGGGGACGAGCAGTACTTC.

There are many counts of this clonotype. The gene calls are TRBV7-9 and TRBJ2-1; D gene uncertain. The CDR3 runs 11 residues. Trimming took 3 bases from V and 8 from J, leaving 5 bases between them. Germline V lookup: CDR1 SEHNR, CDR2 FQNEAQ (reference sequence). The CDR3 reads CASSLVYEQFF. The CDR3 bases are TGTGCCAGCAGCTTGGTATATGAGCAGTTCTTC.

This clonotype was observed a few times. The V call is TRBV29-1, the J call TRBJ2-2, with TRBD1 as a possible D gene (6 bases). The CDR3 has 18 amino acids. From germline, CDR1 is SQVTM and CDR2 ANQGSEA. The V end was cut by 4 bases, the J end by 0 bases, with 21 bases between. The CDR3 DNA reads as TGCAGCGTTGGGTGGGGCTCAACAGGGAACCCGAACACCGGGGAGCTGTTTTTT. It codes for CSVGWGSTGNPNTGELFF.

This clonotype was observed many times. This chain's CDR3 is CASSYSMGSGAINEQFF. In DNA, the CDR3 is TGTGCCAGCAGTTACTCGATGGGTAGCGGGGCCATCAATGAGCAGTTCTTC. The J gene is TRBJ2-1, the V gene TRBV6-5, with TRBD2 matching over 8 bases. J lost 6 bases, V lost 0 bases, and 10 bases had no gene match. Germline CDR1 and CDR2: MNHEY and SVGAGI. The CDR3 has 17 residues.